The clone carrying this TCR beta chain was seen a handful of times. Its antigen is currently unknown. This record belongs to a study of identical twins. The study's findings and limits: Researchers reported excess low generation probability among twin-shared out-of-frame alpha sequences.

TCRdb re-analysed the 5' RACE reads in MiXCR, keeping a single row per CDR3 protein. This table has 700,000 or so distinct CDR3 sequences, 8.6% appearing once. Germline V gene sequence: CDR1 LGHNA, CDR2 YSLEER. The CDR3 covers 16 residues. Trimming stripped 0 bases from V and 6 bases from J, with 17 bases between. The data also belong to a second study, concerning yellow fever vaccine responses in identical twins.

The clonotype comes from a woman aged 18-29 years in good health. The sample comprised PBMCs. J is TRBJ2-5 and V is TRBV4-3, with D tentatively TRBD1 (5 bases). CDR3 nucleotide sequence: TGCGCCAGCAGCCAAGATCTGGTAACAGGCCGCCAGACCCAGTACTTC. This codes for CASSQDLVTGRQTQYF.